This TCR beta chain was captured in a study of cytomegalovirus exposure and HLA in healthy donors. Findings and limits, study-wide: Diagnosis of cytomegalovirus status made by the classifier reportedly showed high specificity and sensitivity. The study put under 200 TCR beta chains on its list as cytomegalovirus-associated.

The study drew the donors from its approximately 110-subject validation cohort, separate from the approximately 700-subject first cohort. In germline, CDR1 is MDHEN, CDR2 SYDVKM. The CDR3 is 12 residues long. The V end lost 2 bases, the J end lost 2 bases, and 4 bases lay between the germline ends. About this clone itself: Its antigen is currently unknown.

Measured with immunoSEQ multiplex PCR; TCRdb has only the in-frame clones, and not every one. The data show more than 95,000 clones, roughly 90% seen once. This sequence joins TRBV28 and TRBJ2-7; D remains ambiguous. The receptor was derived from a young woman in good health and CMV-seronegative. The sequencing input was PBMCs. The CDR3 DNA sequence: TGTGCCAGCAGTTTAACAACCTACGAGCAGTACTTC. Its translation: CASSLTTYEQYF.